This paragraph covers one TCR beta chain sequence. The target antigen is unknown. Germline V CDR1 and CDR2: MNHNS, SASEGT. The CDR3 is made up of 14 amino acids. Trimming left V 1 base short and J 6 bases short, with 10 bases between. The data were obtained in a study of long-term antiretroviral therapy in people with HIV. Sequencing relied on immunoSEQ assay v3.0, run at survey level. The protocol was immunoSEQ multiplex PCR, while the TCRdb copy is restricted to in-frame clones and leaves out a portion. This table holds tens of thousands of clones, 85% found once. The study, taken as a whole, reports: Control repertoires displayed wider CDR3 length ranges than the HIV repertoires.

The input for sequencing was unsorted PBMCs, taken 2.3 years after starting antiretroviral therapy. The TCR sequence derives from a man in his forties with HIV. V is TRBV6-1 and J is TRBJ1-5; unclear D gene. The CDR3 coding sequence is TGTGCCAGCAGTGAAGGCCCTGCCACTCAGCCCCAGCATTTT. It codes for CASSEGPATQPQHF.